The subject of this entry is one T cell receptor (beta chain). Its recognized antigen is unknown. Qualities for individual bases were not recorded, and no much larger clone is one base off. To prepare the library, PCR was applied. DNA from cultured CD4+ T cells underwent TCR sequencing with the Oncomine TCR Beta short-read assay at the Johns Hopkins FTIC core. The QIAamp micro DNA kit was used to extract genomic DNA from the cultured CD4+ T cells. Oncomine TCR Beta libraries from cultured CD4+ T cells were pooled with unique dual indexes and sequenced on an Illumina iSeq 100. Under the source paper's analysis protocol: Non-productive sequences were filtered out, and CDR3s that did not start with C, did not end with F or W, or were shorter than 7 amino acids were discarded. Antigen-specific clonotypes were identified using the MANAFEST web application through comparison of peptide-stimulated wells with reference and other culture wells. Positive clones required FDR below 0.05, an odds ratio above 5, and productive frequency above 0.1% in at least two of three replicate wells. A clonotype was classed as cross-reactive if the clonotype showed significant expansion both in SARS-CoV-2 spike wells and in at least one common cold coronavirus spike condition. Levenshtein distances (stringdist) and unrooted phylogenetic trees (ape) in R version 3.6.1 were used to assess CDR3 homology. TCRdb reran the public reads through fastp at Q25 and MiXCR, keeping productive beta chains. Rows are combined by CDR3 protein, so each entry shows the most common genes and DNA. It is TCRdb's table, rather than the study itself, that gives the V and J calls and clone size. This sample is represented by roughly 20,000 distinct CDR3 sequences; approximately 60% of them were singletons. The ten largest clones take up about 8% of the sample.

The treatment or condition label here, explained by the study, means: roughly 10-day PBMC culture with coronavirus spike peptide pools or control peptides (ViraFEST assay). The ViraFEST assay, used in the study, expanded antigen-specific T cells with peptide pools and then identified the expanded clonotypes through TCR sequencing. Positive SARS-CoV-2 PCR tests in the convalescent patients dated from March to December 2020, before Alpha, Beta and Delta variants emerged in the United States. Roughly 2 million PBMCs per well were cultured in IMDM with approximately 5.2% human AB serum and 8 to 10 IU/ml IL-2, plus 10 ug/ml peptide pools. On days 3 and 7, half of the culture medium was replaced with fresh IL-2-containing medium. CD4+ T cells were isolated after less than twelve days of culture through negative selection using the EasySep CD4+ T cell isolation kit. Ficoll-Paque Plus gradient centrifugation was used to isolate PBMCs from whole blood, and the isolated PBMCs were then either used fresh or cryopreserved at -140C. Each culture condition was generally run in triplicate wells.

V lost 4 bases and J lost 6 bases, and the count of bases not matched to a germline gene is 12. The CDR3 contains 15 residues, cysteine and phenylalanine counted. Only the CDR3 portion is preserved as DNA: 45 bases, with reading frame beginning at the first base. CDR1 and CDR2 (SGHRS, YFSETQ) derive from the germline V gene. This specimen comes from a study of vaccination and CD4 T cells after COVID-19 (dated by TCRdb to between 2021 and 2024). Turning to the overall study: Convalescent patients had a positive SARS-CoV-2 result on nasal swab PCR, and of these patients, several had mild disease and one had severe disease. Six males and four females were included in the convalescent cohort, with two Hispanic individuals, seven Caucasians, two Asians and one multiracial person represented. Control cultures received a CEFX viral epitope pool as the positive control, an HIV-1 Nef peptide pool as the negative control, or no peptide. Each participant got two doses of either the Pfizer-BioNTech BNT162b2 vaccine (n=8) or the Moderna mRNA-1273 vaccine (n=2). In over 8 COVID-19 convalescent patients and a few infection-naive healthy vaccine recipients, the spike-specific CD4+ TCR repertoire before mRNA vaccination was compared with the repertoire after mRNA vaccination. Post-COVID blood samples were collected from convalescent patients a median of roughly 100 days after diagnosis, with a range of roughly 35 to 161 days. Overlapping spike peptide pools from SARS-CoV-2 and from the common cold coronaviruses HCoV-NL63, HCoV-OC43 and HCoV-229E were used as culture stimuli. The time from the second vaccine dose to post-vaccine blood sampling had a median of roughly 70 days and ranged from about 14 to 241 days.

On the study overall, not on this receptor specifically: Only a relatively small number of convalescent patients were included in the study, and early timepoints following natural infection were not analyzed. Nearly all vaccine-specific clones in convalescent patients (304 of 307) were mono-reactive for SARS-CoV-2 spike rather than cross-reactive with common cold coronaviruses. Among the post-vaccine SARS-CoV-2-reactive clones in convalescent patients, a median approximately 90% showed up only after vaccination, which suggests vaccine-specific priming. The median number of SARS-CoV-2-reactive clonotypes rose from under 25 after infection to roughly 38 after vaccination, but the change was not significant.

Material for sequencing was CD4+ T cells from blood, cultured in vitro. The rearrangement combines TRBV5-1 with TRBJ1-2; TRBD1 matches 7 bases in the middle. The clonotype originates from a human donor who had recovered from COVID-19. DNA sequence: TGCGCCAGCAGCGTACAACAGGGGCCCGGCCATGGCTACACCTTC. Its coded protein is CASSVQQGPGHGYTF. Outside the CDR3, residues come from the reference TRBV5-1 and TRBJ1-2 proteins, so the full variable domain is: KAGVTQTPRYLIKTRGQQVTLSCSPISGHRSVSWYQQTPGQGLQFLFEYFSETQRNKGNFPGRFSGRQFSNSRSEMNVSTLELGDSALYLCASSVQQGPGHGYTFGSGTRLTVV.